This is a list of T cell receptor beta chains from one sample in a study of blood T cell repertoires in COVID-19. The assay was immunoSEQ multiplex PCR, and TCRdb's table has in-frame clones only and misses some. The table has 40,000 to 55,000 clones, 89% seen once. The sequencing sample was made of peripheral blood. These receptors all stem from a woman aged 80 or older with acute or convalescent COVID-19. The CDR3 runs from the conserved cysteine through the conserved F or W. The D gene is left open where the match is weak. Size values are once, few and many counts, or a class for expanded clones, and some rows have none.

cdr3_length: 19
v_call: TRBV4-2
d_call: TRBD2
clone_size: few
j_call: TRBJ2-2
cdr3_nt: TGTGCCAGCAGCCAAGATCGAGCTAGCGGGGGAGATAACACCGGGGAGCTGTTTTTT
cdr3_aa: CASSQDRASGGDNTGELFF

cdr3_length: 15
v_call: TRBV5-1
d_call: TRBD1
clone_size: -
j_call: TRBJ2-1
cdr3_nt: TGCGCCAGCAGCTTGGCAGGACAGGGGATTAATGAGCAGTTCTTC
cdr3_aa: CASSLAGQGINEQFF

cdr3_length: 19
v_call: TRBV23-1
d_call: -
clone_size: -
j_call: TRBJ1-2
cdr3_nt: TGCGCCAGCAGTCAATCTTCGGAGGGGCAGCAAACCCACGGGTATGGCTACACCTTC
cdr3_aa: CASSQSSEGQQTHGYGYTF

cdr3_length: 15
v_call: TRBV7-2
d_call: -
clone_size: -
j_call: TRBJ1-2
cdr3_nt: TGTGCCAGCAGCTTCCCTCATAGGGGCGGCTATGGCTACACCTTC
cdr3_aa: CASSFPHRGGYGYTF

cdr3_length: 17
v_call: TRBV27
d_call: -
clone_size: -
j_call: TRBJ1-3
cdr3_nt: TGTGCCAGCATCCCGCGGGGCACACGAGACTCTGGAAACACCATATATTTT
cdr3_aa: CASIPRGTRDSGNTIYF

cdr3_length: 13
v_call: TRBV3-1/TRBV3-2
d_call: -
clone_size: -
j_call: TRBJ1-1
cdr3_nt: TGTGCCAGCAGCCAAGTGGGAGATACTGAAGCTTTCTTT
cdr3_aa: CASSQVGDTEAFF

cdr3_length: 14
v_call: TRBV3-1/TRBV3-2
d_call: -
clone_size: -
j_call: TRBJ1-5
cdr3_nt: TGTGCCAGCAGCCAAGGGGGCGCATATCAGCCCCAGCATTTT
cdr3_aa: CASSQGGAYQPQHF

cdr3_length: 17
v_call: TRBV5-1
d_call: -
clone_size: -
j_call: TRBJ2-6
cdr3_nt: TGCGCCAGCAGTCAGCGGGCCCTAAGCTCTGGGGCCAACGTCCTGACTTTC
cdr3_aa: CASSQRALSSGANVLTF

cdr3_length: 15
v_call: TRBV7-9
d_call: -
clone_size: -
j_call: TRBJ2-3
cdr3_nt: TGTGCCAGCAGCTTAGGGGGCCAAAGCACAGATACGCAGTATTTT
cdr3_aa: CASSLGGQSTDTQYF

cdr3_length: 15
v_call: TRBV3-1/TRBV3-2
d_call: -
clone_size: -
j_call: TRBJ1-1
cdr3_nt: TGTGCCAGCAGCCAAGGTGTCAGGCCCGGCACTGAAGCTTTCTTT
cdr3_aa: CASSQGVRPGTEAFF

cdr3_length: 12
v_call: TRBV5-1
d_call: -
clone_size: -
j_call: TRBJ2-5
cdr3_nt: TGCGCCAGCAGCTTACCGGAAGAGACCCAGTACTTC
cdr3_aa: CASSLPEETQYF

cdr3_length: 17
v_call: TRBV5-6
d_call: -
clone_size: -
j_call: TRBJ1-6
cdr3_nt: TGTGCCAGCAGCCCAGAGGGTGTGACGTCCTATAATTCACCCCTCCACTTT
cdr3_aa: CASSPEGVTSYNSPLHF

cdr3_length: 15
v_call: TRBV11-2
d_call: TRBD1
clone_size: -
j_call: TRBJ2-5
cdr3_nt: TGTGCCAGCAGCAATACCAGGGGGTTCCAAGAGACCCAGTACTTC
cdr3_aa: CASSNTRGFQETQYF

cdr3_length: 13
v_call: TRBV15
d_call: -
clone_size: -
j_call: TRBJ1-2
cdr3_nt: TGTGCCACCAGCAGAGATTCGCGGGGGGGCTACACCTTC
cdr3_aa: CATSRDSRGGYTF

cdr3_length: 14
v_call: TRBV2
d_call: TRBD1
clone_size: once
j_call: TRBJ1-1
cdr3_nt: TGTGCCAGCAGGGACAGGCTAATGAACACTGAAGCTTTCTTT
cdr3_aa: CASRDRLMNTEAFF

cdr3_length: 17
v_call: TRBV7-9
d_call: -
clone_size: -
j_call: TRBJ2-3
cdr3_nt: TGTGCCAGCAGCCCCGGGAGTGTCGGGACAGCAAGAGATACGCAGTATTTT
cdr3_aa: CASSPGSVGTARDTQYF

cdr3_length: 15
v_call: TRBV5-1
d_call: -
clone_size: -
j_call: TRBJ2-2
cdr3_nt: TGCGCCAGCAGCTTGTTGTTTACGGACACCGGGGAGCTGTTTTTT
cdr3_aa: CASSLLFTDTGELFF

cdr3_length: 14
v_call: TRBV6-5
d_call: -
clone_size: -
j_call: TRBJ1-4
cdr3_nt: TGTGCGAGCCATCCTGGACAGCCAAATGAAAAACTGTTTTTT
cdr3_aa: CASHPGQPNEKLFF

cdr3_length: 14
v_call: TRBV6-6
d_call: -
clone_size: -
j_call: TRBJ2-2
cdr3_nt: TGTGCCAGCAGCGGGCTGCGGGGCACCGGGGAGCTGTTTTTT
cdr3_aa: CASSGLRGTGELFF

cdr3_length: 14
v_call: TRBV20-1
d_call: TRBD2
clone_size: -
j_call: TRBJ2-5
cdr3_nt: TGCAGTGCTAGTACTAGCGGGGCACAAGAGACCCAGTACTTC
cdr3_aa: CSASTSGAQETQYF

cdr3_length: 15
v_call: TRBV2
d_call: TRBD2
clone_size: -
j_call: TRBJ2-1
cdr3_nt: TGTGCCAGCAGTGCTAGCGGGGGGGGAGGCGATGAGCAGTTCTTC
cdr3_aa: CASSASGGGGDEQFF

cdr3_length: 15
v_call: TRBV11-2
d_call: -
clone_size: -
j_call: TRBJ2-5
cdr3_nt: TGTGCCAGCAGCTTAGGTACGGCGGTCGGGGAGACCCAGTACTTC
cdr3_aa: CASSLGTAVGETQYF

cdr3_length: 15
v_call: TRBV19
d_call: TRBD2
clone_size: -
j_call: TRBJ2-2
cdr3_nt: TGTGCCAGTAGTATACCGGGAGGGGGCACCGGGGAGCTGTTTTTT
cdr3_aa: CASSIPGGGTGELFF

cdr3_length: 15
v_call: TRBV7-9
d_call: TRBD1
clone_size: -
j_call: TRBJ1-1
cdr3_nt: TGTGCCAGCAGCCCGGGACAGCCGGATAACACTGAAGCTTTCTTT
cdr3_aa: CASSPGQPDNTEAFF

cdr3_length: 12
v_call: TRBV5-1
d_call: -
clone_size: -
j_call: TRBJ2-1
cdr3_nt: TGCGCCAGCAGCTTGACCACCGGTGAGCAGTTCTTC
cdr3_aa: CASSLTTGEQFF

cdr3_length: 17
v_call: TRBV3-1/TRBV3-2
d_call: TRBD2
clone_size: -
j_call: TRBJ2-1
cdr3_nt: TGTGCCAGCAGTCCCGGGACCCGGCGGGGGGGAGACAATGAGCAGTTCTTC
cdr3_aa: CASSPGTRRGGDNEQFF

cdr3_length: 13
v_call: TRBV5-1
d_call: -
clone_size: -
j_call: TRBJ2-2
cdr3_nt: TGCGCCAGCAGCCCAGTTCGGGGCGGGGAGCTGTTTTTT
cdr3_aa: CASSPVRGGELFF

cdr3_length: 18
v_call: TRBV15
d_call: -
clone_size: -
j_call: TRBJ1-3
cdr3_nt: TGTGCCACCAGCAGAGACGGACAGCCCGCGTACTCTGGAAACACCATATATTTT
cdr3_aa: CATSRDGQPAYSGNTIYF

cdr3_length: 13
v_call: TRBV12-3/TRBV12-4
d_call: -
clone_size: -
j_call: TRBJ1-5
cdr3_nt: TGTGCCAGCTCAGGGGTTAGCAATCAGCCCCAGCATTTT
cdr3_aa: CASSGVSNQPQHF

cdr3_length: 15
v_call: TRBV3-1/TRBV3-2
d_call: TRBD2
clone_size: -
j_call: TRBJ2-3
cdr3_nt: TGTGCCAGCAGCCACCGGACTAGCCTGGGGGATACGCAGTATTTT
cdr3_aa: CASSHRTSLGDTQYF

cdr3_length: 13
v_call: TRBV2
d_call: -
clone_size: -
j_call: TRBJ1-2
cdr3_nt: TGTGCCAGCAGTGAGCCCGGGAACTATGGCTACACCTTC
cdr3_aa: CASSEPGNYGYTF

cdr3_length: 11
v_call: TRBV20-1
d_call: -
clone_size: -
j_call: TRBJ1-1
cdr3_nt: TGCAGTGCCAGGGGGAACACTGAAGCTTTCTTT
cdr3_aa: CSARGNTEAFF

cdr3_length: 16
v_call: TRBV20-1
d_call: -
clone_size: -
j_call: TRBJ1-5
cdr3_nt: TGCAGTGCTAGTCTATTTACCGCTCCCGGCAATCAGCCCCAGCATTTT
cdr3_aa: CSASLFTAPGNQPQHF

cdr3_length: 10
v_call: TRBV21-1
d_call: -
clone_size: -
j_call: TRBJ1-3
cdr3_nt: TGTGCCAGCAAGCGATACACCATATATTTT
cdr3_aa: CASKRYTIYF

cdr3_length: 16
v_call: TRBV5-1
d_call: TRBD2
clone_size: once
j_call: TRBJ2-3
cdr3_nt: TGCGCCAGCAGCTTTACCCCGGGACTAGTCACAGATACGCAGTATTTT
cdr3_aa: CASSFTPGLVTDTQYF

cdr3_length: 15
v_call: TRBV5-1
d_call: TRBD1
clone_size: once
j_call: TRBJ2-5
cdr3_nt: TGCGCCAGCAGCATGACAGGGGGCTGGCAAGAGACCCAGTACTTC
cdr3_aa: CASSMTGGWQETQYF

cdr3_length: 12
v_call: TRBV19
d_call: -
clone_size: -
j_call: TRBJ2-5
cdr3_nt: TGTGCCAGTAGTATAGCAGGGGAGACCCAGTACTTC
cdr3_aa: CASSIAGETQYF

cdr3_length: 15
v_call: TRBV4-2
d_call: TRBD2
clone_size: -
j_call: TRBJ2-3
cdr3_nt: TGTGCCAGCAGCCAAGGGACTAGCGGGGGGGATACGCAGTATTTT
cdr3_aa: CASSQGTSGGDTQYF

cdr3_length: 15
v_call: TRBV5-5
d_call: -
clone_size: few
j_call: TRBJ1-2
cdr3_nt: TGTGCCAGCAGCTTGTTTGGAGGGAAGAACTATGGCTACACCTTC
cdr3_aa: CASSLFGGKNYGYTF

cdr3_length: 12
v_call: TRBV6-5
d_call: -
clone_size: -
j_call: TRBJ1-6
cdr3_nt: TGTGCCAGCATTCTAGGCTACTCACCCCTCCACTTT
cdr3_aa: CASILGYSPLHF

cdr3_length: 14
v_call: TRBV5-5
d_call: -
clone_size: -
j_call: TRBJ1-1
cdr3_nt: TGTGCCAGCGCCCCCGGGACTCTGAACACTGAAGCTTTCTTT
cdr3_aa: CASAPGTLNTEAFF

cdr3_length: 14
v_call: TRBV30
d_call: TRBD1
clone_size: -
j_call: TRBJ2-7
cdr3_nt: TGTGCCTGGAGTGTAGACAGGGGGCCGGTCGAGCAGTACTTC
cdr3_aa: CAWSVDRGPVEQYF

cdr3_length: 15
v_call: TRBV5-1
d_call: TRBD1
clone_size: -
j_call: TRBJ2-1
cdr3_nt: TGCGCCAGCAGCGAGGGACAGGGGTCCTACAATGAGCAGTTCTTC
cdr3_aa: CASSEGQGSYNEQFF

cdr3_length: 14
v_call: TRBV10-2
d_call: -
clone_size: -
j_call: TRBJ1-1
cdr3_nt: TGCGCCAGCAGTGAGTCTCGGACAGCCAGTGAAGCTTTCTTT
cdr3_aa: CASSESRTASEAFF

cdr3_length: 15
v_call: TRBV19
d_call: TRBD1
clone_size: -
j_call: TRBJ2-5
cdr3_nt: TGTGCCAGTAGTCTGGGACAGGGTTTGGGAGAGACCCAGTACTTC
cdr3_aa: CASSLGQGLGETQYF

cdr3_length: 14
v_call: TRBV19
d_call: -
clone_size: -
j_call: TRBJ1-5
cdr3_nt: TGTGCCAGTAGTACGGACAGACCGAATCAGCCCCAGCATTTT
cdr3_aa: CASSTDRPNQPQHF

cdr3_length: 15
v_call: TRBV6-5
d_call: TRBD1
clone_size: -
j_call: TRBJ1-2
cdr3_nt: TGTGCCAGCAGTTACTCGGGACAGCCACAGTATGGCTACACCTTC
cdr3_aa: CASSYSGQPQYGYTF

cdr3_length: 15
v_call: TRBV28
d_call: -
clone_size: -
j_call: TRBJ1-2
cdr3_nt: TGTGCCAGCAGTTTCCCCGCGGGGCCGAACTATGGCTACACCTTC
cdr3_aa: CASSFPAGPNYGYTF

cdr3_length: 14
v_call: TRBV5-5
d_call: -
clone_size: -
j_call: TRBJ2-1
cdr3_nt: TGTGCCAGCAGCTTTGTCTCCGGTGTGGATGAGCAGTTCTTC
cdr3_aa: CASSFVSGVDEQFF

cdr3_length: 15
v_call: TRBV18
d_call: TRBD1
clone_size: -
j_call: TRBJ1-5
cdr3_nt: TGTGCCAGCTCACTTCCGGACAGGGGTCATCAGCCCCAGCATTTT
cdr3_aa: CASSLPDRGHQPQHF

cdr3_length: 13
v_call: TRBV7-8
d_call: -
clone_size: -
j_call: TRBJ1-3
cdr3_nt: TGTGCCAGCAGCCAGGACTCTGGAAACACCATATATTTT
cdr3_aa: CASSQDSGNTIYF